This TCR beta chain was captured in a study of blood T cell repertoires in COVID-19. V was clipped by 6 bases and J by 9 bases, with 15 bases between them. This CDR3 has 14 amino acids. Germline-derived CDR1 and CDR2 are LNHDA and SQIVND (reference sequence). Using immunoSEQ multiplex PCR, the repertoire was profiled, and TCRdb retains in-frame clones only, with some absent. The table includes around 300,000 clones, about nine tenths detected once. The sequence derives from a woman aged 40 to 55 who had recovered from COVID-19. The specimen was PBMCs or T cells enriched from blood (not recorded which). J is TRBJ1-6 and V is TRBV19; possibly TRBD1 for D (6 bases). The CDR3 sequence is CASSLTGPGSPLHF. The CDR3 DNA reads TGTGCCAGTAGCCTGACAGGTCCGGGTTCACCCCTCCACTTT.